The entry below gives a single TCR beta chain sequence along with its context. Its antigen is not yet known. No base-level quality is on record; no much larger clone is a single base apart. The library was generated by RT-PCR. The data were produced on an Illumina HiSeq 2500. The raw public data were reprocessed by TCRdb itself: fastp quality trimming at Q25, MiXCR clonotype calling, in-frame beta chains only. CDR3 protein duplicates are merged, each entry listing the most common genes and DNA. The sample table lists some 640,000 distinct CDR3 sequences, roughly 14% of them with a count of one. The leading ten clones occupy 6.5% to 8.5% of the sample. The germline V gene sets CDR1 to LGHNT and CDR2 to FRNRAP. V is cut by 6 bases and J by 13 bases, and the space between the germline ends is 13 bases. The CDR3 runs 11 residues from the cysteine to the phenylalanine. The only DNA kept is the CDR3, 33 bases in frame from the first base.

The source of the sample is a study of response to subunit inactivated influenza vaccine listed by TCRdb under 2018. As for the study more broadly: Deep quantitative T cell receptor repertoire profiling was used in the study to track responses to a trivalent subunit inactivated influenza vaccine.

Summary of the overall study and its limitations: The authors proposed that each seasonal influenza vaccination may bring in only a limited number of new T cells.

Recombination joined TRBV12-5 with TRBJ2-1; the best D guess is TRBD1, with 6 bases matching. The clonotype comes from a man in his forties or fifties who received an inactivated influenza vaccine. Donor details come from another sample of the same person, matched by shared clones. The input for sequencing was PBMCs from blood, taken approximately 15 days before vaccination. Here is the DNA: TGTGCTAGTGGGATGGGACAAAACCAGTTCTTC. This yields the protein CASGMGQNQFF.